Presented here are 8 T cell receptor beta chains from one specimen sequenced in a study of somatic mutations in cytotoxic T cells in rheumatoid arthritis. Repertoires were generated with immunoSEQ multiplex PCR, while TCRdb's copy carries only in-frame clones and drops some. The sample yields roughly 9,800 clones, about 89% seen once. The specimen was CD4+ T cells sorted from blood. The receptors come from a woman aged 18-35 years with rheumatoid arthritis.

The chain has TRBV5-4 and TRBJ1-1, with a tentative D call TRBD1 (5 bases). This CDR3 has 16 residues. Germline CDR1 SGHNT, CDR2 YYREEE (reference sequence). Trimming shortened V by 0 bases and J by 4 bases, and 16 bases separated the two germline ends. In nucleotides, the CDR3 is TGTGCCAGCAGCTTGGCCGGTGTAGGGGCCTTCACTGAAGCTTTCTTT. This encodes CASSLAGVGAFTEAFF.

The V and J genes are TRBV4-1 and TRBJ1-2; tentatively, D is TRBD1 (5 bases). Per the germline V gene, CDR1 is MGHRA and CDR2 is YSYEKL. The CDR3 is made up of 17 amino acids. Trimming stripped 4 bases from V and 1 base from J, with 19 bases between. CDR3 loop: CASSRQGTGFNNYGYTF. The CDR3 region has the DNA TGCGCCAGCAGCCGGCAGGGAACCGGATTCAATAACTATGGCTACACCTTC.

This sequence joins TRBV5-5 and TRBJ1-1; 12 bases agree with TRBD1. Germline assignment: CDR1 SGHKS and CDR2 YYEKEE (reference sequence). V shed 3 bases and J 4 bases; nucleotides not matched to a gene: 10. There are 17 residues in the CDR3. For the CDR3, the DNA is TGTGCCAGCAGCTGGGCGGGGACAGGGGGCGTAGGCACTGAAGCTTTCTTT. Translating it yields CASSWAGTGGVGTEAFF.

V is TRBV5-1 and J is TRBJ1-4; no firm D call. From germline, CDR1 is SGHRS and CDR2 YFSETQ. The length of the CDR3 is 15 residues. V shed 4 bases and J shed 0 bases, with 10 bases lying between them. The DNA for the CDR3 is TGCGCCAGCAGCGCCGCGTCCGCAACTAATGAAAAACTGTTTTTT. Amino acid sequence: CASSAASATNEKLFF.

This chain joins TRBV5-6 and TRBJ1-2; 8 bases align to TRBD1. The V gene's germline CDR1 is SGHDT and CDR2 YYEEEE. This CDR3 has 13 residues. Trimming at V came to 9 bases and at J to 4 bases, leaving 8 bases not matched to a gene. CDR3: CATSSDRGYGYTF. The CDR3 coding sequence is TGTGCCACTTCGAGCGACAGGGGCTATGGCTACACCTTC.

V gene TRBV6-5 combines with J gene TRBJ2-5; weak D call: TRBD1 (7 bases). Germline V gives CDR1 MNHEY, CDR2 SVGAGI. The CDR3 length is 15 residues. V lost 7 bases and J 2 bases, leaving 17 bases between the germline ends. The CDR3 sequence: CASTPYRGGQETQYF. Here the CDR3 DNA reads TGTGCCAGCACCCCCTACAGGGGAGGTCAAGAGACCCAGTACTTC.

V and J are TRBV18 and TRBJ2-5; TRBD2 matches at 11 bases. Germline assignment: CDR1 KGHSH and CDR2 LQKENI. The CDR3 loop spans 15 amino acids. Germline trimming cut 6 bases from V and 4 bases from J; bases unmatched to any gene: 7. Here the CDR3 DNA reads TGTGCCAGCTCCCCGGGACTAGCGGAAGGAGAGACCCAGTACTTC. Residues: CASSPGLAEGETQYF.

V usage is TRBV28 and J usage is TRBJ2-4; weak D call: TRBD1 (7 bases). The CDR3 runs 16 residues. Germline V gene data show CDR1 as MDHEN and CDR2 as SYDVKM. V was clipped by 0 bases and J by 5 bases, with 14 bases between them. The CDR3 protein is CASSLWEGARENIQYF. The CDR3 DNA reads TGTGCCAGCAGTTTATGGGAGGGGGCGCGAGAAAACATTCAGTACTTC. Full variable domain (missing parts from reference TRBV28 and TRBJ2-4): DVKVTQSSRYLVKRTGEKVFLECVQDMDHENMFWYRQDPGLGLRLIYFSYDVKMKEKGDIPEGYSVSREKKERFSLILESASTNQTSMYLCASSLWEGARENIQYFGAGTRLSVL.